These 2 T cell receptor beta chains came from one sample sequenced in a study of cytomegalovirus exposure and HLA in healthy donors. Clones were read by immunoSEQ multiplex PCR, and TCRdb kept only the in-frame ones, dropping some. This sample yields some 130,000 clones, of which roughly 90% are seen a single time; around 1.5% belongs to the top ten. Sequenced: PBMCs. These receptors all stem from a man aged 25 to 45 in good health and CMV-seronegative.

The CDR3 DNA sequence: TGTGCCACCAGCAGGAAGTTAGCGGATAGGGTATACAATGAGCAGTTCTTC. Translating gives CATSRKLADRVYNEQFF. V is TRBV15 and J is TRBJ2-1; a possible D gene is TRBD2 (6 bases). Germline CDR1 and CDR2: LNHNV and YYDKDF (reference sequence). This CDR3 contains 17 residues. V was shortened by 3 bases and J by 4 bases, with 19 bases between the two germline ends.

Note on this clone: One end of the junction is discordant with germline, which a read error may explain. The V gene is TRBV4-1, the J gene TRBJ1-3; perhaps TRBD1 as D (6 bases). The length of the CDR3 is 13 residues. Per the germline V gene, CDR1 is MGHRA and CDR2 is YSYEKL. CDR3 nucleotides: TGCGCCAGCAGCCAGGTGACGATGGGACACCCGTCGTTT. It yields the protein CASSQVTMGHPSF.